This TCR beta chain was recovered during a study of blood T cell repertoires in COVID-19. Study background: T cells, B-cell-depleted T cells, or PBMCs provided the cDNA or gDNA that served as material.

Original processing methods: It was from reference gene primer amplification that nucleated cell counts were estimated. Assay used: immunoSEQ multiplex PCR; TCRdb lists only in-frame clones, some missing. The D gene and trimming were derived from the DNA, and the V and J assignments and clone size from that table. The sample comprises 250,000 to 300,000 clones, approximately 85% of which are singletons, and roughly 11% rests with the top ten. This CDR3 comprises 11 residues. V dropped 6 bases and J dropped 5 bases, with 7 bases sitting between them. Germline V gene data show CDR1 as LGHDT and CDR2 as YNNKEL (reference sequence).

Sample: peripheral blood. V usage is TRBV3-1 (or the pseudogene TRBV3-2) and J usage is TRBJ1-1; unclear D gene. The receptor was isolated from a woman between 65 and 79 years old with acute or convalescent COVID-19. CDR3 DNA: TGTGCCAGCAGACACGGGACTGAAGCTTTCTTT. Translated, it gives CASRHGTEAFF.